These T cell receptor beta chains were read from a single sample in a study of Tregs in tolerant kidney transplant recipients. Some clones are missing from TCRdb's copy, which holds only in-frame ones; the method was immunoSEQ multiplex PCR. The profile shows about 110,000 clones, 90% of them singletons. Sequencing was performed on CD4+ T cells from blood, taken before the transplant. The receptors here all came from a human donor who received a combined kidney and bone marrow transplant. CDR3s leave out the opening cysteine and the closing phenylalanine or tryptophan.

J gene | V gene | CDR3 protein
TRBJ2-5 | TRBV10-3 | AISRDFQETQY
TRBJ2-2 | TRBV6-5 | ASSYGSGPNTGELF
TRBJ1-1 | TRBV6-1 | ASSDRGFTEAF
TRBJ2-1 | TRBV7-2 | ASSLLVGGSAEQF
TRBJ2-3 | TRBV5-1 | ASSFEGAKADTQY
TRBJ2-1 | TRBV5-1 | ASSPGLAGDEQF
TRBJ2-7 | TRBV11-2 | ASSFRTGWAYEQY
TRBJ1-1 | TRBV5-1 | ASSLGYRGTEAF
TRBJ2-1 | TRBV7-8 | ASTSRWSNEQF
TRBJ1-2 | TRBV6-5 | ASRRGNYGYT
TRBJ1-3 | TRBV2 | ASRDSAGNTIY
TRBJ2-7 | TRBV7-9 | ASSYGPRDRGTYEQY
TRBJ2-5 | TRBV25-1 | ASSEYTGLGETQY
TRBJ2-7 | TRBV10-3 | AISESGAVTYEQY
TRBJ2-5 | TRBV5-1 | ASSMSPGQETQY
TRBJ2-7 | TRBV2 | ASSGQGGRYEQY
TRBJ1-2 | TRBV2 | ASVTSFGYT
TRBJ1-1 | TRBV27 | ASSNRQGGRGTEAF
TRBJ2-7 | TRBV10-3 | AISESSGSGGANEQY
TRBJ2-2 | TRBV5-1 | ASSLGSGGPNTGELF
TRBJ1-3 | TRBV28 | ASSLTPGSGNTIY
TRBJ2-7 | TRBV11-2 | ASSWIAGAPYEQY
TRBJ2-1 | TRBV5-1 | ASRGSGGSYNEQF
TRBJ2-7 | TRBV30 | AWSVLCRSSGSYEQY
TRBJ1-4 | TRBV5-1 | ASSSRRGEKLF
TRBJ2-5 | TRBV10-2 | ASSEFGTAETQY
TRBJ1-2 | TRBV5-1 | ASSWEGNYGYT
TRBJ2-7 | TRBV5-6 | ASSLPGQGRHEQY